This T cell receptor beta chain was captured in a study of identical twins. Findings of the study overall: Among out-of-frame alpha sequences shared by twins, low generation probability occurred in excess. Whereas memory repertoires showed no such difference, abundant cord blood beta clonotypes carried fewer insertions. One should note that invariant MAIT and iNKT cells could partly confound zero-insertion analyses.

Healthy Caucasians made up all donors. The CDR3 sequence is 12 residues long. Germline values: CDR1 SGHRS, CDR2 YFSETQ. Trimming took off 4 bases at V and 4 bases at J, with 9 bases between the two ends. Each CDR3 protein gets one entry after TCRdb re-called the 5' RACE reads with MiXCR. The sample consists of about 900,000 distinct CDR3 sequences, roughly an eighth of them appearing once. The sample holds a few counts of this clonotype. What it binds is not known. In addition, the sample was reused for a study of yellow fever vaccine responses in identical twins.

The TCR sequence derives from a woman aged 18-30 years in good health. Sequences were obtained from PBMCs. The rearrangement uses TRBV5-1 and TRBJ2-7; D is unresolved. This CDR3 is CASSINRYEQYF. The CDR3 nucleotides read TGCGCCAGCAGCATTAACCGTTACGAGCAGTACTTC. Full variable domain (remainder filled in from reference TRBV5-1 and TRBJ2-7): KAGVTQTPRYLIKTRGQQVTLSCSPISGHRSVSWYQQTPGQGLQFLFEYFSETQRNKGNFPGRFSGRQFSNSRSEMNVSTLELGDSALYLCASSINRYEQYFGPGTRLTVT.